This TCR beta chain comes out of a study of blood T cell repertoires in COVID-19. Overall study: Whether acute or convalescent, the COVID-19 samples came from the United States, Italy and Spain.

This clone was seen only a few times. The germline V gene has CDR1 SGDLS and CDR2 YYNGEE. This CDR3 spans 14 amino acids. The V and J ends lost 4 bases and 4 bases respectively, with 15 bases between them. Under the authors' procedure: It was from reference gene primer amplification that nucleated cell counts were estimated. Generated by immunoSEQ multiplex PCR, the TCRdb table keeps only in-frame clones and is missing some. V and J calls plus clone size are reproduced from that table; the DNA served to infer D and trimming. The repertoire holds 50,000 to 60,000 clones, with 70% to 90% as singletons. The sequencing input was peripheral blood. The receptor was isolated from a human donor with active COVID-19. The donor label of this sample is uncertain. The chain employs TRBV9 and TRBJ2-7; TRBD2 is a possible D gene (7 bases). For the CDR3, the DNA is TGTGCCAGCAGCCCCGAGGGGAGGGGGTACGAGCAGTACTTC. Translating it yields CASSPEGRGYEQYF.